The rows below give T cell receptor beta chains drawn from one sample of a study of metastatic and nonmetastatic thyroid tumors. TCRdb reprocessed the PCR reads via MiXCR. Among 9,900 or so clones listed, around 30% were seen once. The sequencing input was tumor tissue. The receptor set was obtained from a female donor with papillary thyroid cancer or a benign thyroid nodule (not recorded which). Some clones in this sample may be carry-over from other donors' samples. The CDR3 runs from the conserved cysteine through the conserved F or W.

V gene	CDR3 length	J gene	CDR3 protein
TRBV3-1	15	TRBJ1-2	CASSHRGRANYGYTF
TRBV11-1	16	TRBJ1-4	CASSVRDRAANEKLFF
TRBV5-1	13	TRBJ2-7	CASSLARVEEQYF
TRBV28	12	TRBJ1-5	CASNKWGQPQHF
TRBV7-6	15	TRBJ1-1	CASSLGLGRPDEAFF
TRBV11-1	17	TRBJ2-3	CASSLGGGSGSTDTQYF
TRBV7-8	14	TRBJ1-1	CASSLLGWNTEAFF
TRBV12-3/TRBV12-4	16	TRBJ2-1	CASSPNRPLKNNEQFF
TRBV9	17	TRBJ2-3	CASSAQGDSPSTDTQYF
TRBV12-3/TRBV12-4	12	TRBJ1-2	CASSMGLYGYTF
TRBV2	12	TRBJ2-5	CASTYTQETQYF
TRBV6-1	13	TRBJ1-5	CASRISGYQPQHF
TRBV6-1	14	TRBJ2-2	CASSEQSDTGELFF
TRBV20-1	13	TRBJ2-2	CSAIITGTGELFF
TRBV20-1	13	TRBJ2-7	CSAGGDSRVEQYF
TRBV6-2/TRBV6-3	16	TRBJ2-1	CASSSPPGRAEDEQFF
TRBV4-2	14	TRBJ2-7	CASRQGGPEAGQYF
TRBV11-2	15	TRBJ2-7	CASSLALAQRAEQYF
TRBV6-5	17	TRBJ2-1	CASSYWQGGVVYNDQFF
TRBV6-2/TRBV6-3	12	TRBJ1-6	CASRPPGRTLHF
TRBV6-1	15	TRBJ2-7	CASREPGTASYEQYF
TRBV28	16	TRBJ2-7	CASSLPLAGLSYEQYF
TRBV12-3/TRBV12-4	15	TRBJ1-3	CASSPGQWSGNTIYF
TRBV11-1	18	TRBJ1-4	CASSSGPDSDATNEKLFF
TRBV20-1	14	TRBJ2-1	CSAPGTSGYNEQFF
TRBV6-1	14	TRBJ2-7	CASSEWGFGYEQYF
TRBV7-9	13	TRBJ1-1	CASSLVPGLEAFF
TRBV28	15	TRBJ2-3	CASSSTGEDTDTQYF
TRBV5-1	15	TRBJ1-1	CASSLDRGMNTEAFF
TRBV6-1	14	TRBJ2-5	CASSPRPYQETQYF
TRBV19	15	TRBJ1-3	CASSIAGTAGNTIYF
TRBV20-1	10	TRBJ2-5	CSASQETQYF
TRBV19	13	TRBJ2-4	CASRGVAKNIQYF
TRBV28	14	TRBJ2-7	CASSLTDTDYEQYF
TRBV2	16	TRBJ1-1	CASTKRRDPSHTEAFF
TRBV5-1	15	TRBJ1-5	CASSLNTGGNQPQHF
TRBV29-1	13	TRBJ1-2	CSAHAGQSYGYTF
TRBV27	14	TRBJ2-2	CNSSFLENTGELFF
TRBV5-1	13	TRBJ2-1	CASSLALGADKFF
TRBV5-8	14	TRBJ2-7	CVSSLVSGYSSKYF
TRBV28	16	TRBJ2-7	CASSSTQTWTGYEQYF
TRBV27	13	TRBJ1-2	CASSLNSVYGYTF
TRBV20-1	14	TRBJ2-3	CSRLTSGPTDTQYF
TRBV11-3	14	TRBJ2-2	CASSSIFGTGELFF
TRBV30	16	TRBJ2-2	CAWSAPLGRHTGELFF
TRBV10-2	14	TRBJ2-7	CASSAAGVLYEQYF
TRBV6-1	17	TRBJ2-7	CASSESASGRVRYEQYF
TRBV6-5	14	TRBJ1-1	CASSYRTGVTEAFF
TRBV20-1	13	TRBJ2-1	CSVRGGLGNEQFF
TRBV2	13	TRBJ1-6	CASNRAGDSPLHF
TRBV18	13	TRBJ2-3	CASSPPSTDTQYF
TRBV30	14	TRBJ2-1	CAWALGLAYNEQFF
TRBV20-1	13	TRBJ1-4	CSARRGVNEKLFF
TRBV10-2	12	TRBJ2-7	CASRDPSAEQYF
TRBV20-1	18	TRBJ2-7	CSARGVPSGTGTPYEQYF
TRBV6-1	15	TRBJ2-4	CASSEQGRAKNIQYF
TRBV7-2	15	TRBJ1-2	CASSLPTGYFYGYTF
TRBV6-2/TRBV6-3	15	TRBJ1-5	CASSYRILAGQPQHF
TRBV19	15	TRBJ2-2	CASRGTGVLTGELFF
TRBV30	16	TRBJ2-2	CAWSVLAGGRTGELFF